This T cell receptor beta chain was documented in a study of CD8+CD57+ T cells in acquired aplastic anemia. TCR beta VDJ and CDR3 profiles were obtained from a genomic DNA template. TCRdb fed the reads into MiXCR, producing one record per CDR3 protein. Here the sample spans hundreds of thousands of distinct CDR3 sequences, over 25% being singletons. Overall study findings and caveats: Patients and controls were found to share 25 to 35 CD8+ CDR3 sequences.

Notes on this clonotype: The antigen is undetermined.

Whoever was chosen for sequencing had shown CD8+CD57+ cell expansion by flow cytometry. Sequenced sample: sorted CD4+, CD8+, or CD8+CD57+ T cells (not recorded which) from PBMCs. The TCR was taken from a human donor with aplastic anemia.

The CDR3 nucleotides are TGTGCCAGTAGTATTACATCGGTGGGCAGCGTAAATGAAAAACTGTTTTTT. As protein: CASSITSVGSVNEKLFF. The chain joins TRBV19 to TRBJ1-4; no definite D call. V was shortened by 3 bases and J by 5 bases, with 19 bases between the two germline ends. This CDR3 has 17 amino acids. Germline V gives CDR1 LNHDA, CDR2 SQIVND (reference sequence).